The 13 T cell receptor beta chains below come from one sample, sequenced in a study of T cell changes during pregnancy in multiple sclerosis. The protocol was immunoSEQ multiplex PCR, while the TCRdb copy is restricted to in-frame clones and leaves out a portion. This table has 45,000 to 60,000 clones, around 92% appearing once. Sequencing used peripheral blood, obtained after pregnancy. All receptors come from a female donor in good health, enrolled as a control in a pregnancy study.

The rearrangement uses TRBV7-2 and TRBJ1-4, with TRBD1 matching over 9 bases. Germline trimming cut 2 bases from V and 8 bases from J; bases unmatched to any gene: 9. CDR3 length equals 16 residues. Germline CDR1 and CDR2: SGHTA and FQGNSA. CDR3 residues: CASSLSTGTGTEKLFF. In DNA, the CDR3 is TGTGCCAGCAGCTTAAGTACCGGGACAGGGACCGAAAAACTGTTTTTT.

As DNA, the CDR3 is TGTGCCTGGAGCCCTAGCGGGAGGTCCTACGAGCAGTACTTC. Its protein product is CAWSPSGRSYEQYF. This chain connects TRBV30 to TRBJ2-7; 11 nucleotides match TRBD2. The CDR3 is made up of 14 amino acids. In germline, CDR1 is GTSNPN, CDR2 SVGIG (reference sequence). The J segment lost 1 base and the V segment lost 3 bases, leaving 2 bases of the junction unmatched.

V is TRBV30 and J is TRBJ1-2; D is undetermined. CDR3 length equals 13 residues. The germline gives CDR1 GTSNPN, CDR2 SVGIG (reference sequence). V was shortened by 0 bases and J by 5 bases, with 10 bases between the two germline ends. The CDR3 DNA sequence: TGTGCCTGGAGTGTAGGGAGGACGTATGGCTACACCTTC. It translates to CAWSVGRTYGYTF.

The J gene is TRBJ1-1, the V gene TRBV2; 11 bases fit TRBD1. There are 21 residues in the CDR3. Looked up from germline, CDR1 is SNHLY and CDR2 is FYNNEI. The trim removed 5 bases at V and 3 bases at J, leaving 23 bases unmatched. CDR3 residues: CASSPRPPLGQGAGEDTEAFF. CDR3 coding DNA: TGTGCCAGCAGTCCCCGGCCCCCCCTCGGACAGGGGGCCGGGGAGGACACTGAAGCTTTCTTT.

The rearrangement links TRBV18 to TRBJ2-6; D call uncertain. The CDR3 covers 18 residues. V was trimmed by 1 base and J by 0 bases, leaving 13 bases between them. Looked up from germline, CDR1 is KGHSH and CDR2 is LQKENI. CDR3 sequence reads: CASSPRAESSSGANVLTF. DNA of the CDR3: TGTGCCAGCTCACCACGGGCAGAGAGTTCCTCTGGGGCCAACGTCCTGACTTTC.

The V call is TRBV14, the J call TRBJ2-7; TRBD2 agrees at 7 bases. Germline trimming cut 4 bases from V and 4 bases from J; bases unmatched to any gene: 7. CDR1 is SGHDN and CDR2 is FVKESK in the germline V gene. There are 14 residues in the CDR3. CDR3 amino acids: CASSPTSVGYEQYF. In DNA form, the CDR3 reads TGTGCCAGCAGCCCCACTAGCGTGGGGTACGAGCAGTACTTC.

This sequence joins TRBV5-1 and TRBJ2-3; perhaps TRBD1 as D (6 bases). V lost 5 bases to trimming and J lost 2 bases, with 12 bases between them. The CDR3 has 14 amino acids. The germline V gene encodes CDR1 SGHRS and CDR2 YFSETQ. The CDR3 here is CASRTGHITDTQYF. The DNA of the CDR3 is TGCGCCAGCAGGACAGGACATATCACAGATACGCAGTATTTT.

CDR3 loop: CASRMDSSHSPLHF. The CDR3 DNA sequence: TGTGCCAGCAGGATGGACAGTAGCCATTCACCCCTCCACTTT. J is TRBJ1-6 and V is TRBV2; a weak D match, TRBD1 (6 bases). Germline values: CDR1 SNHLY, CDR2 FYNNEI. Trimming removed 6 bases from V and 8 bases from J, with 14 bases in between. The CDR3 contains 14 residues.

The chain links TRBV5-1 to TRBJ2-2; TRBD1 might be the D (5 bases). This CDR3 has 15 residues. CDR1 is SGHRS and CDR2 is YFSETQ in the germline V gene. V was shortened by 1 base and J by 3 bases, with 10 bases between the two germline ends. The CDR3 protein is CASSLQGIDTGELFF. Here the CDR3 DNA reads TGCGCCAGCAGCTTGCAGGGAATCGACACCGGGGAGCTGTTTTTT.

DNA of the CDR3: TGTGCCAGCACCGGACTAGCGGGAGATAGCACCGGGGAGCTGTTTTTT. Protein: CASTGLAGDSTGELFF. The V and J genes are TRBV6-4 and TRBJ2-2; 13 bases align to TRBD2. The junction had 6 bases not matched to a gene; V was cut back by 7 bases and J by 4 bases. The CDR3 has 16 amino acids. Germline V gene sequence: CDR1 MRHNA, CDR2 SNTAGT.

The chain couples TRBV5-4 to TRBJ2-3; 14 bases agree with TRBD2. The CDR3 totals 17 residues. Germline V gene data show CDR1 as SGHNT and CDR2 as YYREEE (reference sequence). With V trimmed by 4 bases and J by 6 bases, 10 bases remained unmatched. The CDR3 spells CASSGGTSGSTPDTQYF. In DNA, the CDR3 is TGTGCCAGCAGCGGCGGGACTAGCGGGAGTACCCCCGATACGCAGTATTTT.

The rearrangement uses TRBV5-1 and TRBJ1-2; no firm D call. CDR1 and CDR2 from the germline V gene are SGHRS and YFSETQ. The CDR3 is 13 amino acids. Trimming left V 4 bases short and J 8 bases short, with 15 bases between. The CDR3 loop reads CASSPQEGRGYTF. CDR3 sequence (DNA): TGCGCCAGCAGCCCCCAGGAGGGTCGGGGCTACACCTTC.

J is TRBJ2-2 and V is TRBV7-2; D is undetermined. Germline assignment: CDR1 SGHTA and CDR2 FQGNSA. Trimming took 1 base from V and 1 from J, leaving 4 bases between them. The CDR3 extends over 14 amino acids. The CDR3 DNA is TGTGCCAGCAGCTTAGTTCAGAACACCGGGGAGCTGTTTTTT. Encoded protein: CASSLVQNTGELFF.